This section outlines one T cell receptor (beta chain) sequence together with its context. The antigen remains unidentified. The data derive from a study of cytomegalovirus exposure and HLA in healthy donors. General study findings and limits: Analyzed later, most CMV-associated TCR beta chains appeared HLA-restricted.

Researchers ran the PCR with 60 Vbeta and 13 Jbeta primers. Profiled with immunoSEQ multiplex PCR; TCRdb holds only in-frame clones, not every one. Of about 190,000 clones listed, 81% were seen once; the top ten hold 3% to 4.5%. The specimen sequenced was PBMCs. The clonotype was recovered from a man aged 50-60 years in good health and CMV-seronegative.

The CDR3 region has the DNA TGTGCCATCAGTAGATCGACAGGGGGGAACACTGAAGCTTTCTTT. Encoded protein: CAISRSTGGNTEAFF. J is TRBJ1-1 and V is TRBV10-3; 9 bases fit TRBD1. The CDR3 covers 15 residues. V gave up 5 bases and J gave up 1 base; unmatched junction bases: 5. CDR1 and CDR2 from the germline V gene are ENHRY and SYGVKD.